These 29 T cell receptor beta chains were sequenced from one sample in a study of shared clonotypes between healthy human individuals. Libraries were prepared by immunoSEQ multiplex PCR; TCRdb keeps only in-frame clonotypes and omits some of them. The sample lists 550,000 to 700,000 clones; around 73% were seen once. The source material was memory CD4+ T cells sorted from blood. As for subset: CD45RA-negative fraction. These receptors came from a woman younger than 45 in good health.

On this clone: The same CDR3 also results from other DNA sequences found in this sample. The V and J genes are TRBV11-3 and TRBJ2-5, with D perhaps matching TRBD2 (6 bases). The CDR3 loop spans 13 amino acids. Germline loops: CDR1 SGHNT, CDR2 YENEEA. V gave up 1 base and J gave up 5 bases, with 8 bases separating them. CDR3 sequence (DNA): TGTGCCAGCAGCTTAGGACTAGGGGAGACCCAGTACTTC. Its protein product is CASSLGLGETQYF.

This clone was seen a few times. CDR3 nucleotide sequence: TGCAGTGCTAGTAAGGCGGATACGCAGTATTTT. Translating it yields CSASKADTQYF. The V and J genes are TRBV20-1 and TRBJ2-3, with unresolved D. The CDR3 length is 11 residues. Trimming shortened V by 3 bases and J by 6 bases, and 7 bases separated the two germline ends. From germline, CDR1 is DFQATT and CDR2 SNEGSKA (reference sequence).

This sequence joins TRBV7-8 and TRBJ1-5; possibly TRBD1 for D (6 bases). The ends were cut back, 5 bases at V and 2 bases at J, with 19 bases in the middle. Germline values: CDR1 SGHVS, CDR2 FQNEAQ. This CDR3 spans 17 amino acids. Here the CDR3 DNA reads TGTGCCAGCAGCCCCACCCTGGGGGCGTGGGGCAATCAGCCCCAGCATTTT. Encoded protein: CASSPTLGAWGNQPQHF.

J is TRBJ1-3 and V is TRBV4-1; D remains unclear. The CDR3 consists of 15 residues. The ends were cut back, 0 bases at V and 3 bases at J, with 9 bases in the middle. Germline V gene sequence: CDR1 MGHRA, CDR2 YSYEKL. As DNA, the CDR3 is TGCGCCAGCAGCCAAGAAGCACTCCTTGGAAACACCATATATTTT. Protein product: CASSQEALLGNTIYF.

The rearrangement links TRBV6-1 to TRBJ1-1, with D possibly being TRBD1 (5 bases). This CDR3 spans 13 amino acids. Per germline, CDR1 MNHNS and CDR2 SASEGT. V gave up 6 bases and J gave up 1 base, with 9 bases separating them. The CDR3: CASSGTANTEAFF. In DNA form, the CDR3 reads TGTGCCAGCAGCGGGACGGCGAACACTGAAGCTTTCTTT.

The CDR3 DNA reads TGTGCCAGCAGCTTAGACCAGGGAACTCAGCCCCAGCATTTT. Protein: CASSLDQGTQPQHF. V and J are TRBV7-2 and TRBJ1-5, with D tentatively TRBD1 (5 bases). The ends were cut back, 1 base at V and 6 bases at J, with 10 bases in the middle. Germline assignment: CDR1 SGHTA and CDR2 FQGNSA. The CDR3 runs to 14 residues.

The rearrangement joins TRBV11-2 to TRBJ2-7; TRBD1 or TRBD2 may be the D gene (5 bases each). V was trimmed by 8 bases and J by 6 bases, leaving 20 bases between them. The germline V gene has CDR1 SGHAT and CDR2 FQNNGV. There are 14 residues in the CDR3. The CDR3 reads CASGRGSPAREQYF. The CDR3 region has the DNA TGTGCCAGCGGACGGGGCAGTCCGGCCCGCGAGCAGTACTTC.

The chain is built from TRBV10-2 and TRBJ2-1, with TRBD2 identical over 10 bases. The germline V gene encodes CDR1 WSHSY and CDR2 SAAADI. The CDR3 has 16 amino acids. The ends lost 3 bases at V and 1 base at J; junction bases unmatched: 3. CDR3 nucleotides: TGCGCCAGCAGTGACCCTAGCGGGAGTTCCTACAATGAGCAGTTCTTC. As protein: CASSDPSGSSYNEQFF.

CDR3 sequence (DNA): TGTGCCAGCAGCGGACTGGACATACCCGGGGCCAACGTCCTGACTTTC. Its translation: CASSGLDIPGANVLTF. The chain is built from TRBV14 and TRBJ2-6, with D perhaps being TRBD1 or TRBD2 (5 bases each). The CDR3 sequence is 16 residues long. From germline, CDR1 is SGHDN and CDR2 FVKESK. V was cut by 5 bases and J by 4 bases, with 15 bases left in between.

J is TRBJ2-3 and V is TRBV7-6, with D maybe TRBD2 (6 bases). The V end was cut by 7 bases, the J end by 4 bases, with 15 bases between. The CDR3 runs 14 residues. Per germline, CDR1 SGHVS and CDR2 FNYEAQ. The CDR3 bases are TGTGCCAGCAACCACCTCGCTAGCGCAGATACGCAGTATTTT. Translating gives CASNHLASADTQYF.

Of note for this clone: This could be a read error, since a much larger clone is one nucleotide away. The gene calls are TRBV7-9 and TRBJ2-5; TRBD2 is a possible D gene (6 bases). CDR3 length: 14 residues. The germline V gene has CDR1 SEHNR and CDR2 FQNEAQ (reference sequence). V was cut by 5 bases and J by 0 bases, with 10 bases left in between. The CDR3 DNA reads TGTGCCAGCAGCCGGGGGAGTAACCAAGAGACCCAGTACTTC. Translation: CASSRGSNQETQYF.

This clone has a single count. The genes are TRBV7-6 and TRBJ2-1, with 7 nucleotides matching TRBD1. The V gene end was trimmed by 5 bases and the J gene end by 4 bases; junction bases not matched to a gene: 5. The germline CDR1 and CDR2 sequences are SGHVS and FNYEAQ. The CDR3 is made up of 14 amino acids. In nucleotides, the CDR3 is TGTGCCAGCAGCCGGGGACAGATGTACAATGAGCAGTTCTTC. This translates into CASSRGQMYNEQFF.

V is TRBV18 and J is TRBJ1-2; 7 positions match TRBD1. J was trimmed by 0 bases and V by 2 bases; bases with no gene match: 3. The CDR3 covers 15 residues. Per the germline V gene, CDR1 is KGHSH and CDR2 is LQKENI. In DNA, the CDR3 is TGTGCCAGCTCACCAGGGACAGACCCTAACTATGGCTACACCTTC. It is translated as CASSPGTDPNYGYTF.

This clone was recorded once. This chain joins TRBV27 and TRBJ1-5; a possible D gene is TRBD1 (6 bases). The CDR3 is 14 amino acids. V lost 3 bases and J 4 bases, leaving 10 bases between the germline ends. From germline, CDR1 is MNHEY and CDR2 SMNVEV (reference sequence). Here the CDR3 DNA reads TGTGCCAGCAGTTTCGTCAGGGGAAATCAGCCCCAGCATTTT. Its translation is CASSFVRGNQPQHF.

The V call is TRBV13, the J call TRBJ1-2, with D possibly TRBD1 on 5 matching bases. The germline V gene encodes CDR1 PRHDT and CDR2 FYEKMQ (reference sequence). CDR3 length: 14 residues. V was clipped by 0 bases and J by 6 bases, with 11 bases between them. The CDR3 DNA reads TGTGCCAGCAGCTTAGGGGCAGGGTTGAATGGCTACACCTTC. This codes for CASSLGAGLNGYTF.

This chain's CDR3 is CASSHSGSGNEQFF. In nucleotides, the CDR3 is TGTGCCAGCAGCCATAGCGGGAGTGGCAATGAGCAGTTCTTC. The chain uses TRBV11-3 and TRBJ2-1; 9 bases line up with TRBD2. V shed 5 bases, J shed 6 bases, and the junction held 5 bases outside the gene matches. The CDR3 spans 14 residues. Germline V gene lookup returns CDR1 SGHNT and CDR2 YENEEA.

The chain recombines TRBV28 with TRBJ2-1; D gene uncertain. The CDR3 is 16 residues long. V lost 5 bases and J lost 0, with 14 bases in between. The germline CDR1 and CDR2 sequences are MDHEN and SYDVKM. The DNA for the CDR3 is TGTGCCAGCAGTGGCCGTCGCCATGGCTCCTACAATGAGCAGTTCTTC. Its translation: CASSGRRHGSYNEQFF.

The rearrangement links TRBV4-1 to TRBJ1-1; 8 bases match TRBD1. J gave up 10 bases and V 0 bases, and 10 bases lay outside the gene matches. The germline V gene encodes CDR1 MGHRA and CDR2 YSYEKL. There are 15 residues in the CDR3. In DNA form, the CDR3 reads TGCGCCAGCAGCCAAGAAACCTCCGGACAGGGTTTAGCTTTCTTT. Protein sequence: CASSQETSGQGLAFF.

The chain links TRBV2 to TRBJ2-3; 11 bases agree with TRBD2. The CDR3 loop spans 16 amino acids. Trimming removed 2 bases from V and 3 bases from J; junction bases left unmatched: 4. The V gene's germline CDR1 is SNHLY and CDR2 FYNNEI. The CDR3 spells CASSEIAGGETDTQYF. The CDR3 DNA reads TGTGCCAGCAGTGAAATAGCGGGAGGGGAGACAGATACGCAGTATTTT.

The chain employs TRBV27 and TRBJ1-1, with D hard to call. The CDR3 loop spans 13 amino acids. V was clipped by 1 base and J by 4 bases, with 7 bases between them. The germline gives CDR1 MNHEY, CDR2 SMNVEV (reference sequence). CDR3 in amino acids: CASSLYWGTEAFF. The CDR3 DNA is TGTGCCAGCAGTTTATATTGGGGCACTGAAGCTTTCTTT.

The chain recombines TRBV5-1 with TRBJ2-5; TRBD2 matches 9 bases. The CDR3 has 14 residues. V was pared by 5 bases and J by 2 bases, with 4 bases of the junction left unmatched. In germline, CDR1 is SGHRS, CDR2 YFSETQ. The CDR3 nucleotides are TGCGCCAGCAGAGGTAGCGGGAGTCAAGAGACCCAGTACTTC. Protein product: CASRGSGSQETQYF.

There are a few counts of this clone. This chain joins TRBV6-6 and TRBJ2-7, with D hard to call. Germline V gene lookup returns CDR1 MNHNY and CDR2 SVGAGI (reference sequence). V was trimmed by 0 bases and J by 3 bases, leaving 6 bases between them. The CDR3 consists of 13 residues. The CDR3 bases are TGTGCCAGCAGTTACTCGTCTCTCTACGAGCAGTACTTC. It codes for CASSYSSLYEQYF.

This clone has more than one count but fewer than ten. This chain uses TRBV29-1 with TRBJ2-5; 10 nucleotides line up with TRBD1. The J segment lost 11 bases and the V segment lost 4 bases, leaving 13 bases of the junction unmatched. This CDR3 is built from 14 residues. The germline gives CDR1 SQVTM, CDR2 ANQGSEA. CDR3 amino acids: CSVVAWTGGNEQYF. The CDR3 DNA follows: TGCAGCGTTGTAGCGTGGACAGGGGGAAATGAGCAGTACTTC.

The V gene is TRBV4-2, the J gene TRBJ2-3; 8 bases line up with TRBD1. Germline values: CDR1 LGHNA, CDR2 YNFKEQ. This CDR3 comprises 16 residues. Trimming removed 0 bases from V and 2 bases from J; junction bases left unmatched: 4. Written as DNA, the CDR3 is TGTGCCAGCAGCCAAGATGGACAGGGAACCACAGATACGCAGTATTTT. Protein sequence: CASSQDGQGTTDTQYF.

This sequence joins TRBV6-5 and TRBJ2-5; possibly TRBD1 or TRBD2 for D (5 bases each). Germline V lookup: CDR1 MNHEY, CDR2 SVGAGI. Trimming cost V 0 bases and J 2 bases, with 13 bases left between them. The CDR3 sequence is 16 residues long. The CDR3: CASSYSRGPAQETQYF. In DNA, the CDR3 is TGTGCCAGCAGTTACTCGAGGGGCCCCGCACAAGAGACCCAGTACTTC.

The chain couples TRBV15 to TRBJ1-4; D is unclear. Germline V CDR1 and CDR2: LNHNV, YYDKDF (reference sequence). V dropped 0 bases and J dropped 0 bases, with 8 bases sitting between them. The CDR3 length is 16 residues. CDR3 amino acids: CATSRELAATNEKLFF. The CDR3 nucleotides are TGTGCCACCAGCAGAGAGTTGGCAGCAACTAATGAAAAACTGTTTTTT.

V and J are TRBV2 and TRBJ2-7; TRBD2 agrees at 8 bases. Trimming took 4 bases from V and 2 from J; bases not matched to a gene: 16. CDR3 length equals 18 residues. CDR1 and CDR2 from the germline V gene are SNHLY and FYNNEI. The CDR3 DNA reads TGTGCCAGCAGTGTAGTAGCGGGGAGGGCGGAGGGGCCCTACGAGCAGTACTTC. It encodes CASSVVAGRAEGPYEQYF.

The CDR3 loop reads CASSSGLLNGELFF. The CDR3 region has the DNA TGTGCCAGCAGTTCGGGACTCCTAAACGGGGAGCTGTTTTTT. This rearrangement joins TRBV28 to TRBJ2-2, with D possibly matching TRBD2 (6 bases). CDR3 length: 14 residues. The V end lost 4 bases, the J end lost 7 bases, and 13 bases lay between the germline ends. The germline V gene encodes CDR1 MDHEN and CDR2 SYDVKM.

This clone was picked up many times. This chain connects TRBV6-1 to TRBJ1-2; D gene uncertain. This CDR3 comprises 14 residues. Germline CDR1 is MNHNS and CDR2 is SASEGT. Between the trimmed V and J ends, which lost 6 bases and 3 bases, there was a span of 14 bases. CDR3 amino acids: CASRQDTEYYGYTF. Written as DNA, the CDR3 is TGTGCCAGCAGGCAGGATACAGAATACTATGGCTACACCTTC.